These 9 T cell receptor beta chains were all obtained from the same sample, sequenced in a study of blood T cell repertoires in COVID-19 (dated by TCRdb to 2018 to 2021). The method behind the library was the immunoSEQ multiplex PCR assay. Not all clones reach the TCRdb copy of this immuneACCESS table, which keeps in-frame sequences only. Checked studies attribute under half of the gap to unresolved V genes and leave the rest unexplained. For this sample there are 200,000 to 250,000 clones; approximately 92% appear just once. The top ten constitute roughly 3.7% of the sample. The specimen was PBMCs or T cells enriched from blood (not recorded which). Receptors originate from a woman aged 18-29 years in a cohort exposed to, infected with or recovered from COVID-19 (not recorded which).

The chain recombines TRBV6-5 with TRBJ2-1; D gene ambiguous. The germline V gene encodes CDR1 MNHEY and CDR2 SVGAGI. V was trimmed by 6 bases and J by 5 bases, leaving 17 bases between them. The CDR3 extends over 15 amino acids. The CDR3 sequence: CASRRTVGPDNEQFF. DNA for the CDR3: TGTGCCAGCAGGCGTACAGTGGGTCCGGACAATGAGCAGTTCTTC.

The chain carries TRBV5-1 and TRBJ1-4; TRBD1 might be the D (6 bases). The CDR3 spans 16 residues. In germline, CDR1 is SGHRS, CDR2 YFSETQ. V lost 0 bases to trimming and J lost 7 bases, with 16 bases between them. CDR3 sequence: CASSLVLQGLSEKLFF. The CDR3 region has the DNA TGCGCCAGCAGCTTGGTCTTACAGGGTCTAAGTGAAAAACTGTTTTTT.

V usage is TRBV7-9 and J usage is TRBJ1-5, with D possibly matching TRBD1 (5 bases). Trimming shortened V by 1 base and J by 4 bases, and 8 bases separated the two germline ends. The CDR3 is 14 residues long. Germline values: CDR1 SEHNR, CDR2 FQNEAQ (reference sequence). CDR3 sequence: CASSLGQRNQPQHF. The CDR3 DNA is TGTGCCAGCAGCTTAGGACAGAGGAATCAGCCCCAGCATTTT.

The V and J genes are TRBV24-1 and TRBJ1-5; D gene ambiguous. V lost 1 base, J lost 4 bases, and 7 bases lay in between. The CDR3 has 14 amino acids. Per germline, CDR1 KGHDR and CDR2 SFDVKD. In DNA form, the CDR3 reads TGTGCCACCAGTGATTTAACAGCTAATCAGCCCCAGCATTTT. Protein sequence: CATSDLTANQPQHF.

The CDR3 spells CASSDRESYTF. CDR3 DNA: TGTGCCAGCAGTGACAGGGAAAGCTACACCTTC. V usage is TRBV28 and J usage is TRBJ1-2; 7 positions agree with TRBD1. CDR1 MDHEN and CDR2 SYDVKM come from the germline V gene. The CDR3 is made up of 11 amino acids. The ends lost 5 bases at V and 9 bases at J; junction bases unmatched: 3.

This rearrangement joins TRBV5-4 to TRBJ1-1; D perhaps matches TRBD1 (5 bases). Germline CDR1 and CDR2: SGHNT and YYREEE (reference sequence). This CDR3 is built from 15 residues. Trimming cost V 6 bases and J 2 bases, with 17 bases left between them. As DNA, the CDR3 is TGTGCCAGCACCTCGAATACAGGCTACAACACTGAAGCTTTCTTT. Amino acids: CASTSNTGYNTEAFF.

A few counts support this clone. V is TRBV5-4 and J is TRBJ2-3; D remains unclear. V was cut by 3 bases and J by 5 bases, with 10 bases left in between. CDR1 is SGHNT and CDR2 is YYREEE in the germline V gene (reference sequence). The CDR3 sequence is 13 residues long. CDR3: CASSSPRRDTQYF. CDR3 nucleotide sequence: TGTGCCAGCAGCTCCCCTCGGAGAGATACGCAGTATTTT. The full variable domain, in which reference TRBV5-4 and TRBJ2-3 provide the parts outside the CDR3, is ETGVTQSPTHLIKTRGQQVTLRCSSQSGHNTVSWYQQALGQGPQFIFQYYREEENGRGNFPPRFSGLQFPNYSSELNVNALELDDSALYLCASSSPRRDTQYFGPGTRLTVL.

V usage is TRBV13 and J usage is TRBJ1-6; tentatively, D is TRBD1 (5 bases). This CDR3 region has 14 residues. Trimming took 0 bases from V and 5 from J, leaving 5 bases between them. From germline, CDR1 is PRHDT and CDR2 FYEKMQ (reference sequence). This chain's CDR3 is CASSLGQDNSPLHF. CDR3 coding DNA: TGTGCCAGCAGCTTAGGACAGGATAATTCACCCCTCCACTTT.

This chain uses TRBV7-9 with TRBJ1-6; D ambiguous. Germline lookup yields CDR1 SEHNR and CDR2 FQNEAQ (reference sequence). Trimming left V 1 base short and J 0 bases short, with 4 bases between. The CDR3 is 15 residues long. The CDR3 DNA reads as TGTGCCAGCAGCTTAGGGAGCTCCTATAATTCACCCCTCCACTTT. This translates into CASSLGSSYNSPLHF.